This T cell receptor beta chain comes out of a study of human T cells and chemical hapten exposure. Whole-study findings and limits: With DPC sensitization, TCRs exceeding 1 in 1000 frequency showed no change. The study found expanded TCRs formed significantly more large CDR3 similarity clusters than controls.

Individual cDNA molecules received unique molecular identifiers in the library. TCRdb reanalysed the RACE reads using MiXCR and keeps one entry per CDR3 protein. The sample carries approximately 260,000 distinct CDR3 sequences, 7.5% to 8% recorded once. Looked up from germline, CDR1 is SGDLS and CDR2 is YYNGEE. The ends were cut back, 0 bases at V and 1 base at J, with 10 bases in the middle. The CDR3 totals 15 residues. Time point indicated: pre-sensitization, week 0. The sample's treatment: therapeutic diphenylcyclopropenone sensitization with weekly scalp DPC. Unfractionated whole blood served as the source for total RNA extraction. Concerning this clonotype itself: No antigen is known for it.

This TCR was sampled from a man between 18 and 29 years old with alopecia areata. Some clones in this sample may be carry-over from other donors' samples. V and J are TRBV9 and TRBJ1-1; possible D gene TRBD1, 5 bases. Material: whole blood, obtained in connection with sensitization to the hapten diphenylcyclopropenone (DPC). DNA for the CDR3: TGTGCCAGCAGCGTAGGGGGGTACCAGAACACTGAAGCTTTCTTT. Amino acids: CASSVGGYQNTEAFF.